This T cell receptor (beta chain) emerged from a study of cytomegalovirus exposure and HLA in healthy donors. Study observations and caveats: Confirmation in vitro established that a few CMV-associated chains were specific for CMV antigens. Later analysis reportedly placed an Asian-associated ancestry cluster below the roughly 630-donor mean in N-insertions.

With 60 Vbeta and 13 Jbeta primers, the PCR was carried out. Sequencing used immunoSEQ multiplex PCR; TCRdb keeps in-frame clones, though not all of them. The sample contains about 150,000 clones, approximately 75% of which appear only once. With respect to this clone: As yet, its antigen is unknown.

Samples came from healthy bone marrow donors. The sequencing input was PBMCs. The TCR originated in a man aged 50 to 59 in good health and CMV-seropositive.

CDR3 amino acids: CATSYDRGWQPQHF. CDR3 sequence (DNA): TGTGCCACCTCCTACGACAGGGGCTGGCAGCCCCAGCATTTT. This chain links TRBV19 with TRBJ1-5, with 8 bases that match TRBD1. V trimming: 10 bases; J trimming: 7 bases; junction bases outside the gene matches: 12. There are 14 residues in the CDR3. Germline-derived CDR1 and CDR2 are LNHDA and SQIVND (reference sequence).